The TCR beta chain under discussion was sequenced for a study of control samples from healthy donors and cancer patients. This CDR3 contains 17 residues. Germline lookup yields CDR1 MGHRA and CDR2 YSYEKL. The germline V and J ends were trimmed by 0 bases and 0 bases, with 14 bases remaining between them. Clones were read by immunoSEQ multiplex PCR, and TCRdb kept only the in-frame ones, dropping some. The table shows about 98,000 clones, with approximately 78% occurring only once. The clonotype originates from a man in his sixties in good health. The chain carries TRBV4-1 and TRBJ1-2; D not resolved. Material for sequencing was blood. In DNA, the CDR3 is TGCGCCAGCAGCCAAGAACTGGGAGGGAGATCTAACTATGGCTACACCTTC. It codes for CASSQELGGRSNYGYTF.